The 29 T cell receptor beta chains below were found in one sample sequenced in a study of CD8 T cells in Susac syndrome. Random hexamers were used to reverse transcribe an amount of about 0.45 to 1 ug RNA. A single record per CDR3 protein comes from TCRdb applying MiXCR to the immunoSEQ multiplex PCR reads. The data contain some 200,000 distinct CDR3 sequences, 85% to 95% of them singletons. Sample: CD8+ T cells from PBMCs. The receptors were gathered from a human donor with Susac syndrome.

The rearrangement joins TRBV6-1 to TRBJ2-1; D gene ambiguous. This CDR3 contains 19 residues. The germline CDR1 and CDR2 sequences are MNHNS and SASEGT. Trimming took off 2 bases at V and 3 bases at J, with 23 bases between the two ends. The CDR3, as DNA: TGTGCCAGCAGTGAAAGGGATTCGGCAGACACTCACCACTACAATGAGCAGTTCTTC. It specifies CASSERDSADTHHYNEQFF.

The chain combines TRBV7-9 with TRBJ1-1; no reliable D call. V lost 5 bases, J lost 0 bases, and 4 bases lay in between. Germline loops: CDR1 SEHNR, CDR2 FQNEAQ (reference sequence). CDR3 length: 12 amino acids. The DNA of the CDR3 is TGTGCCAGCAGCATCATGAACACTGAAGCTTTCTTT. Translating gives CASSIMNTEAFF.

The chain recombines TRBV30 with TRBJ2-2, with a weak D call TRBD2 (6 bases). This CDR3 comprises 15 residues. V was shortened by 3 bases and J by 6 bases, with 17 bases between the two germline ends. The germline V gene encodes CDR1 GTSNPN and CDR2 SVGIG (reference sequence). The CDR3 nucleotides are TGTGCCTGGAGGCGCGGGGACCGCCTCGCCGGGGAGCTGTTTTTT. It codes for CAWRRGDRLAGELFF.

V usage is TRBV6-1 and J usage is TRBJ2-1; 10 bases are shared with TRBD2. Germline V CDR1 and CDR2: MNHNS, SASEGT. This CDR3 has 17 amino acids. Germline trimming cut 6 bases from V and 8 bases from J; bases unmatched to any gene: 16. The CDR3 spells CASRREKSGGAMYEQFF. The CDR3 bases are TGTGCCAGCAGACGAGAAAAAAGCGGGGGGGCTATGTATGAGCAGTTCTTC.

The chain is built from TRBV5-1 and TRBJ1-1, with TRBD1 matching 7 bases. Germline loops: CDR1 SGHRS, CDR2 YFSETQ. This CDR3 region has 15 residues. Germline trimming cut 4 bases from V and 2 bases from J; bases unmatched to any gene: 8. CDR3 in DNA: TGCGCCAGCAGCGCCCTGACAGGGAGAAACACTGAAGCTTTCTTT. It translates to CASSALTGRNTEAFF.

The V and J genes are TRBV7-6 and TRBJ2-1, with 8 nucleotides matching TRBD1. V trimming: 7 bases; J trimming: 5 bases; junction bases outside the gene matches: 4. CDR3 size: 13 residues. Germline lookup yields CDR1 SGHVS and CDR2 FNYEAQ. The CDR3 DNA reads TGTGCCAGCAACGACAGGGGACACAATGAGCAGTTCTTC. Protein sequence: CASNDRGHNEQFF.

The J gene is TRBJ2-7, the V gene TRBV4-1; unclear D gene. V lost 3 bases and J 4 bases, leaving 22 bases between the germline ends. The CDR3 is made up of 17 amino acids. Germline V gives CDR1 MGHRA, CDR2 YSYEKL. The CDR3 DNA reads TGCGCCAGCAGCCACGTCGGTACGGGCGGCCTGTTTTACGAGCAGTACTTC. This sequence encodes CASSHVGTGGLFYEQYF.

The J gene is TRBJ1-4, the V gene TRBV11-2; 7 bases align to TRBD1. V trimming: 4 bases; J trimming: 8 bases; junction bases outside the gene matches: 7. Germline V CDR1 and CDR2: SGHAT, FQNNGV. The CDR3 loop spans 14 amino acids. The CDR3 coding sequence is TGTGCCAGCAGCTCCCGACAGGGCCGGGAAAAACTGTTTTTT. It yields the protein CASSSRQGREKLFF.

The chain links TRBV18 to TRBJ1-4; TRBD1 might be the D (5 bases). CDR1 KGHSH and CDR2 LQKENI come from the germline V gene. Trimming cost V 0 bases and J 8 bases, with 10 bases left between them. The CDR3 covers 14 residues. The CDR3 reads CASSPPSREEKLFF. CDR3 sequence (DNA): TGTGCCAGCTCACCACCGTCCAGGGAGGAAAAACTGTTTTTT.

V and J are TRBV29-1 and TRBJ2-1, with 9 positions matching TRBD2. After removal of 2 bases from V and 8 bases from J, the junction contained 4 bases not matched to a gene. The germline V gene encodes CDR1 SQVTM and CDR2 ANQGSEA. This CDR3 region has 13 residues. DNA of the CDR3: TGCAGCGTTGAAAGTAGCGGGAGTGATGAGCAGTTCTTC. Amino acid sequence: CSVESSGSDEQFF.

V usage is TRBV20-1 and J usage is TRBJ1-1; 9 bases agree with TRBD1. The germline gives CDR1 DFQATT, CDR2 SNEGSKA (reference sequence). The CDR3 extends over 17 amino acids. V lost 0 bases and J lost 5; bases outside the gene matches: 13. CDR3 residues: CSARERLGGQGRTEAFF. CDR3 nucleotide sequence: TGCAGTGCTAGAGAGAGGCTAGGAGGACAGGGGAGGACTGAAGCTTTCTTT.

The chain combines TRBV29-1 with TRBJ2-1; 9 bases agree with TRBD2. Germline CDR1 and CDR2: SQVTM and ANQGSEA. The CDR3 spans 16 residues. After removal of 1 base from V and 0 bases from J, the junction contained 4 bases not matched to a gene. CDR3 nucleotides: TGCAGCGTTGAAGTACTTAGCGGGAGCTCCTACAATGAGCAGTTCTTC. It encodes CSVEVLSGSSYNEQFF.

The CDR3 region is CASSSAVLSSYEQYF. CDR3 sequence (DNA): TGTGCCAGCAGTTCCGCAGTTCTGAGCTCCTACGAGCAGTACTTC. The chain uses TRBV28 and TRBJ2-7; D unclear. The ends were cut back, 4 bases at V and 0 bases at J, with 13 bases in the middle. The CDR3 totals 15 residues. CDR1 and CDR2 from the germline V gene are MDHEN and SYDVKM.

The V gene is TRBV9, the J gene TRBJ2-1; D gene uncertain. V lost 4 bases, J lost 7 bases, and 18 bases lay in between. The length of the CDR3 is 15 residues. In germline, CDR1 is SGDLS, CDR2 YYNGEE. CDR3: CASSREEVPSNEQFF. The CDR3 region has the DNA TGTGCCAGCAGCCGCGAAGAGGTCCCTTCGAATGAGCAGTTCTTC.

This chain joins TRBV12-3 or TRBV12-4 and TRBJ2-7; D remains ambiguous. The CDR3 consists of 14 residues. Trimming took off 4 bases at V and 5 bases at J, with 15 bases between the two ends. Here the CDR3 reads CASSSPADGDEQYF. CDR3 coding DNA: TGTGCCAGCAGTTCCCCCGCCGATGGGGACGAGCAGTACTTC.

V and J are TRBV20-1 and TRBJ2-5; TRBD2 aligns across 13 bases. This CDR3 spans 15 amino acids. Germline V gene data show CDR1 as DFQATT and CDR2 as SNEGSKA (reference sequence). With V trimmed by 5 bases and J by 2 bases, 5 bases remained unmatched. In DNA, the CDR3 is TGCAGTGCTTCCTCGACTAGCGGGAGGCAAGAGACCCAGTACTTC. It yields the protein CSASSTSGRQETQYF.

The V and J genes are TRBV6-1 and TRBJ1-3, with D possibly matching TRBD1 (5 bases). The CDR3 extends over 16 amino acids. Per germline, CDR1 MNHNS and CDR2 SASEGT. Trimming shortened V by 4 bases and J by 0 bases, and 13 bases separated the two germline ends. The CDR3 region has the DNA TGTGCCAGCAGTGCGCGGGACTTCGGCTCTGGAAACACCATATATTTT. Its translation is CASSARDFGSGNTIYF.

This clonotype was seen once. The CDR3 region has the DNA TGTGCCAGCTCAGTTACCGGGACAGGCTACGAGCAGTACTTC. This translates into CASSVTGTGYEQYF. The chain employs TRBV18 and TRBJ2-7; 8 bases match TRBD1. The CDR3 extends over 14 amino acids. Germline trimming cut 5 bases from V and 3 bases from J; bases unmatched to any gene: 6. Germline-derived CDR1 and CDR2 are KGHSH and LQKENI.

This clonotype was detected once. The chain recombines TRBV4-1 with TRBJ2-1, with 8 bases that match TRBD2. The germline CDR1 and CDR2 sequences are MGHRA and YSYEKL. The CDR3 length is 18 residues. The V segment lost 0 bases and the J segment 9 bases; nucleotides outside the gene matches: 16. In DNA form, the CDR3 reads TGCGCCAGCAGCCAAGAACCCTTTCGGGGGGGCCCACTGGGTGAGCAGTTCTTC. This gives the protein CASSQEPFRGGPLGEQFF.

The chain recombines TRBV11-2 with TRBJ2-1, with a possible D match to TRBD2 (5 bases). The length of the CDR3 is 16 residues. CDR1 and CDR2 (germline): SGHAT, FQNNGV. V lost 6 bases, J lost 3 bases, and 18 bases lay in between. In DNA form, the CDR3 reads TGTGCCAGCAGATCATCCGGACTGCCGGTCTACAATGAGCAGTTCTTC. Its protein is CASRSSGLPVYNEQFF. Combining the CDR3 with reference TRBV11-2 and TRBJ2-1 gives the whole variable domain EAGVAQSPRYKIIEKRQSVAFWCNPISGHATLYWYQQILGQGPKLLIQFQNNGVVDDSQLPKDRFSAERLKGVDSTLKIQPAKLEDSAVYLCASRSSGLPVYNEQFFGPGTRLTVL.

This chain joins TRBV9 and TRBJ2-2; tentatively, D is TRBD2 (6 bases). CDR3 length: 16 amino acids. Per germline, CDR1 SGDLS and CDR2 YYNGEE. Between the trimmed V and J ends, which lost 0 bases and 0 bases, there was a span of 9 bases. The CDR3: CASSVVAGTNTGELFF. The CDR3 bases are TGTGCCAGCAGCGTAGTGGCGGGGACGAACACCGGGGAGCTGTTTTTT. Filled out from reference TRBV9 and TRBJ2-2, the complete variable domain reads DSGVTQTPKHLITATGQRVTLRCSPRSGDLSVYWYQQSLDQGLQFLIQYYNGEERAKGNILERFSAQQFPDLHSELNLSSLELGDSALYFCASSVVAGTNTGELFFGEGSRLTVL.

The CDR3 protein is CASSFLTYEQYF. CDR3 sequence (DNA): TGTGCCAGCAGTTTCCTAACCTACGAGCAGTACTTC. The chain couples TRBV12-3 or TRBV12-4 to TRBJ2-7; D is uncertain. The CDR3 is 12 amino acids. Between the trimmed V and J ends, which lost 3 bases and 2 bases, there was a span of 5 bases.

This chain uses TRBV28 with TRBJ2-5, with D possibly being TRBD2 (6 bases). CDR3 length: 14 amino acids. Trimming pared 6 bases from V and 4 bases from J, leaving 15 bases between. Germline assignment: CDR1 MDHEN and CDR2 SYDVKM. CDR3 amino acids: CASSREIKAETQYF. CDR3 sequence (DNA): TGTGCCAGCAGCCGGGAGATCAAGGCAGAGACCCAGTACTTC.

The chain has TRBV6-5 and TRBJ1-2, with D possibly matching TRBD1 (5 bases). Germline V gene sequence: CDR1 MNHEY, CDR2 SVGAGI. Trimming left V 2 bases short and J 8 bases short, with 12 bases between. The CDR3 covers 13 residues. The CDR3 sequence: CASSYLAGKGYTF. CDR3 in DNA: TGTGCCAGCAGTTACCTGGCAGGGAAGGGCTACACCTTC.

The chain recombines TRBV7-9 with TRBJ2-1, with D possibly being TRBD2 (6 bases). Germline V gives CDR1 SEHNR, CDR2 FQNEAQ (reference sequence). This CDR3 spans 14 amino acids. V was clipped by 8 bases and J by 4 bases, with 15 bases between them. The CDR3, as DNA: TGTGCCAGCTTTGGGTCTAGCGCGTACAATGAGCAGTTCTTC. Its translation is CASFGSSAYNEQFF.

The rearrangement links TRBV15 to TRBJ2-1; 7 bases align to TRBD2. Looked up from germline, CDR1 is LNHNV and CDR2 is YYDKDF (reference sequence). V lost 1 base and J lost 2; bases outside the gene matches: 2. The CDR3 extends over 15 amino acids. The CDR3 loop is CATSRGGSTYNEQFF. The CDR3 DNA sequence: TGTGCCACCAGCAGAGGCGGGAGCACCTACAATGAGCAGTTCTTC.

This sequence joins TRBV5-1 and TRBJ1-1; TRBD1 might be the D (6 bases). CDR1 and CDR2 (germline): SGHRS, YFSETQ. This CDR3 is 13 amino acids long. V lost 1 base to trimming and J lost 8 bases, with 12 bases between them. The CDR3: CASSLSKGQEAFF. The CDR3 bases are TGCGCCAGCAGCTTGTCCAAAGGACAGGAAGCTTTCTTT.

The rearrangement links TRBV7-6 to TRBJ1-1, with D possibly TRBD1 on 5 matching bases. CDR3 length equals 14 residues. Trimming shortened V by 5 bases and J by 4 bases, and 14 bases separated the two germline ends. Looked up from germline, CDR1 is SGHVS and CDR2 is FNYEAQ. The CDR3 coding sequence is TGTGCCAGCAGCCCACTGGGTACAGGCACTGAAGCTTTCTTT. Translated: CASSPLGTGTEAFF.

The chain recombines TRBV27 with TRBJ1-5, with TRBD1 matching over 9 bases. Per germline, CDR1 MNHEY and CDR2 SMNVEV (reference sequence). CDR3 length: 15 amino acids. With 2 bases clipped from V and 4 bases from J, the junction kept 3 bases outside the gene matches. The DNA of the CDR3 is TGTGCCAGCAGTTTAATGGGGACAGGGAATCAGCCCCAGCATTTT. Encoded protein: CASSLMGTGNQPQHF.